This record concerns one T cell receptor beta chain sequence. What it recognizes is unknown. An end of the junction does not agree with germline; a read error may underlie this. This entry comes from a study of T cell responses to AZD1222 COVID-19 vaccine. Study details: Timing groups of about 4 and about 12 weeks for second doses were pooled.

Germline-derived CDR1 and CDR2 are PRHDT and FYEKMQ (reference sequence). The CDR3 contains 15 residues. Libraries were prepared by immunoSEQ multiplex PCR; TCRdb keeps only in-frame clonotypes and omits some of them. This table holds 99,000 or so clones, around 80% found once. Points from the study as a whole: Dominant CD4 TCR responses targeted spike regions 160-218 and 743-854. No repertoire was sampled before or during the peak T cell response, only after it.

This receptor was taken from an adult in good health. The chain links TRBV13 to TRBJ2-3; D is unresolved. This specimen consisted of peripheral blood, obtained on day 0 of AZD1222 vaccination. CDR3 region: CASTLTWGPLDTQYF. CDR3 nucleotides: TGTGCCAGCACCTTAACTTGGGGTCCGTTGGATACGCAGTATTTT. The full variable domain, with the rest looked up from reference TRBV13 and TRBJ2-3, is AAGVIQSPRHLIKEKRETATLKCYPIPRHDTVYWYQQGPGQDPQFLISFYEKMQSDKGSIPDRFSAQQFSDYHSELNMSSLELGDSALYFCASTLTWGPLDTQYFGPGTRLTVL.